This entry lists 7 T cell receptor beta chains sequenced from one sample in a study of beta chain features in type 1 diabetes. The sequenced template was cDNA made from the entire isolated RNA. Clones were read by immunoSEQ multiplex PCR, and TCRdb kept only the in-frame ones, dropping some. Here the sample spans fewer than 900,000 clones, roughly 17% being singletons. The sample was naive CD4+ T cells from blood. Receptors originate from a woman aged 18-30 years in good health.

V usage is TRBV18 and J usage is TRBJ2-5; weak D call: TRBD2 (5 bases). This CDR3 region has 13 residues. Trimming removed 6 bases at V and 2 bases at J, with 10 bases between. CDR1 and CDR2 (germline): KGHSH, LQKENI. The CDR3 loop reads CASSDYGQETQYF. CDR3 sequence (DNA): TGTGCCAGCTCCGACTATGGACAAGAGACCCAGTACTTC.

This chain uses TRBV5-1 with TRBJ1-3; 7 bases line up with TRBD1. This CDR3 region has 16 residues. Germline V gene sequence: CDR1 SGHRS, CDR2 YFSETQ. The J segment lost 3 bases and the V segment lost 4 bases, leaving 10 bases of the junction unmatched. Here the CDR3 reads CASSPRMGQSGNTIYF. The CDR3 coding sequence is TGCGCCAGCAGCCCCCGGATGGGACAGAGTGGAAACACCATATATTTT.

The chain recombines TRBV5-6 with TRBJ1-3; D is possibly TRBD1 (5 bases). Per the germline V gene, CDR1 is SGHDT and CDR2 is YYEEEE. This CDR3 is built from 13 residues. V was trimmed by 4 bases and J by 6 bases, leaving 11 bases between them. CDR3 sequence reads: CASSVPRENTIYF. In nucleotides, the CDR3 is TGTGCCAGCAGCGTTCCCAGGGAAAACACCATATATTTT.

The chain employs TRBV11-1 and TRBJ2-2, with 10 bases aligning to TRBD2. The germline V gene has CDR1 SGHAT and CDR2 FQDESV (reference sequence). CDR3 length: 17 amino acids. With V trimmed by 3 bases and J by 3 bases, 7 bases remained unmatched. The CDR3 loop is CASSFLAGGLDTGELFF. The CDR3 region has the DNA TGTGCCAGCAGCTTTTTAGCGGGAGGCCTCGACACCGGGGAGCTGTTTTTT.

This clone has only a few counts. This chain joins TRBV7-9 and TRBJ2-3; 10 bases match TRBD2. With 6 bases clipped from V and 5 bases from J, the junction kept 8 bases outside the gene matches. CDR1 is SEHNR and CDR2 is FQNEAQ in the germline V gene (reference sequence). The CDR3 sequence is 15 residues long. Here the CDR3 DNA reads TGTGCCAGCAGTCAAAGAAGCGGGAGGGGAGATACGCAGTATTTT. Translating it yields CASSQRSGRGDTQYF.

Points on this clone: The identical CDR3 is also encoded by other nucleotide sequences in the sample. The genes are TRBV15 and TRBJ1-2, with a weak D call TRBD1 (5 bases). V was clipped by 0 bases and J by 4 bases, with 9 bases between them. This CDR3 comprises 14 residues. Germline V gives CDR1 LNHNV, CDR2 YYDKDF (reference sequence). CDR3 residues: CATSRDLGPYGYTF. The CDR3 DNA reads TGTGCCACCAGCAGAGATCTGGGACCCTATGGCTACACCTTC.

This clone came up a few times. This rearrangement joins TRBV7-9 to TRBJ1-1; no clear D. The germline gives CDR1 SEHNR, CDR2 FQNEAQ (reference sequence). This CDR3 region has 13 residues. V was pared by 7 bases and J by 6 bases, with 15 bases between. The CDR3 DNA follows: TGTGCCAGCATTCCGGGGAATTTGCCTGAAGCTTTCTTT. Translation gives CASIPGNLPEAFF.